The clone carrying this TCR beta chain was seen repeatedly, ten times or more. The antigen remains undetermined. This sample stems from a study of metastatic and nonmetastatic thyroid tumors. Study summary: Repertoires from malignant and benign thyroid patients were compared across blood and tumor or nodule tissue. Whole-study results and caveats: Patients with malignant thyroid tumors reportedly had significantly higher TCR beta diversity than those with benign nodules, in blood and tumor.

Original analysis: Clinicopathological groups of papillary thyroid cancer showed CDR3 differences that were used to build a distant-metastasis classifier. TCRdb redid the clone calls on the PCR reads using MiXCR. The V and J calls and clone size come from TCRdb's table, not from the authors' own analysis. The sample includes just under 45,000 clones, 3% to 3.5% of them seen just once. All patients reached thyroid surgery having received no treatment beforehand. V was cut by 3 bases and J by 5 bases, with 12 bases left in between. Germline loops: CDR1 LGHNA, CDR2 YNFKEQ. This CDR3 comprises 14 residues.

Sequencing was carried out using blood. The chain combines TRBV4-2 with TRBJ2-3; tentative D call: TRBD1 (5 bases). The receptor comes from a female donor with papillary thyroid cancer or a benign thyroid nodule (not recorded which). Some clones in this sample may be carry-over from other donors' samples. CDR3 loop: CASSQLGVGDTQYF. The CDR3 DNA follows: TGTGCCAGCAGCCAGCTAGGGGTAGGAGATACGCAGTATTTT.